Below, 13 T cell receptor beta chains from the same sample are listed, as sequenced in a study of immune evolution from preneoplasia to lung adenocarcinoma. Generated by immunoSEQ multiplex PCR, the TCRdb table keeps only in-frame clones and is missing some. The profile shows about 15,000 clones, roughly 80% of them singletons. The sample was FFPE minimally invasive lung adenocarcinoma tissue. The receptors derive from a person between 65 and 80 years old with lung adenocarcinoma.

V and J are TRBV29-1 and TRBJ1-5; D is undetermined. The germline V gene has CDR1 SQVTM and CDR2 ANQGSEA. This CDR3 is built from 14 residues. Trimming took off 5 bases at V and 1 base at J, with 12 bases between the two ends. The CDR3 nucleotides are TGCAGCGTTCGGGAGGGTGTGAGCAATCAGCCCCAGCATTTT. This encodes CSVREGVSNQPQHF. Using reference TRBV29-1 and TRBJ1-5 for the parts outside the CDR3, the full variable domain is SAVISQKPSRDICQRGTSLTIQCQVDSQVTMMFWYRQQPGQSLTLIATANQGSEATYESGFVIDKFPISRPNLTFSTLTVSNMSPEDSSIYLCSVREGVSNQPQHFGDGTRLSIL.

The chain joins TRBV11-2 to TRBJ2-5; no clear D gene. CDR3 length: 13 residues. Trimming left V 0 bases short and J 13 bases short, with 15 bases between. Per the germline V gene, CDR1 is SGHAT and CDR2 is FQNNGV. The DNA of the CDR3 is TGTGCCAGCAGCTTAGATCTTGGGTCTAATAGGTACTTC. Amino acids: CASSLDLGSNRYF.

This sequence joins TRBV2 and TRBJ2-2; D gene uncertain. CDR1 is SNHLY, CDR2 FYNNEI, per germline. CDR3 size: 14 residues. The ends were cut back, 6 bases at V and 0 bases at J, with 8 bases in the middle. The CDR3 protein is CASRGHANTGELFF. The CDR3 nucleotides are TGTGCCAGCAGGGGCCACGCGAACACCGGGGAGCTGTTTTTT. Full variable domain (outside the CDR3, taken from reference TRBV2 and TRBJ2-2): EPEVTQTPSHQVTQMGQEVILRCVPISNHLYFYWYRQILGQKVEFLVSFYNNEISEKSEIFDDQFSVERPDGSNFTLKIRSTKLEDSAMYFCASRGHANTGELFFGEGSRLTVL.

The chain combines TRBV15 with TRBJ1-1; weak D call: TRBD1 (6 bases). CDR1 is LNHNV and CDR2 is YYDKDF in the germline V gene (reference sequence). The CDR3 runs to 15 residues. Trimming took off 0 bases at V and 6 bases at J, with 14 bases between the two ends. The CDR3 reads CATSRDPRGGAEAFF. In nucleotides, the CDR3 is TGTGCCACCAGCAGAGATCCCAGGGGAGGGGCTGAAGCTTTCTTT.

The chain has TRBV6-6 and TRBJ1-2; TRBD1 matches 8 bases. The CDR3 length is 15 residues. J lost 4 bases, V lost 3 bases, and 7 bases had no gene match. Per germline, CDR1 MNHNY and CDR2 SVGAGI (reference sequence). DNA of the CDR3: TGTGCCAGCAGTTATAAGACAGGGGATCCCTATGGCTACACCTTC. This gives the protein CASSYKTGDPYGYTF.

CDR3 bases: TGTGCCAGCATGGCCACCTCCTACGAGCAGTACTTC. Translating it yields CASMATSYEQYF. This chain joins TRBV6-6 and TRBJ2-7; the D is unclear. Germline assignment: CDR1 MNHNY and CDR2 SVGAGI (reference sequence). The V gene lost 7 bases and the J gene lost 0 bases, with 7 bases spanning the gap. This CDR3 has 12 residues.

This sequence joins TRBV11-2 and TRBJ2-7; D may be TRBD2 (6 bases). Deletions cut 6 bases from V and 6 bases from J, with 15 bases between. Germline V CDR1 and CDR2: SGHAT, FQNNGV. CDR3 length: 13 amino acids. CDR3 loop: CASRSPLASEQYF. CDR3 DNA sequence: TGTGCCAGCAGATCGCCACTAGCTTCCGAGCAGTACTTC.

Written as DNA, the CDR3 is TGTGCCAGCAGTTACTCGGTTGGGCGGGAAGCTTTCTTT. Translated, it gives CASSYSVGREAFF. The rearrangement uses TRBV6-6 and TRBJ1-1, with D uncertain. Trimming stripped 0 bases from V and 8 bases from J, with 10 bases between. Germline assignment: CDR1 MNHNY and CDR2 SVGAGI (reference sequence). This CDR3 region has 13 residues.

The chain carries TRBV27 and TRBJ1-6, with D possibly matching TRBD1 (5 bases). The germline V and J ends were trimmed by 6 bases and 2 bases, with 14 bases remaining between them. CDR1 and CDR2 (germline): MNHEY, SMNVEV (reference sequence). This CDR3 comprises 16 residues. CDR3 protein: CASRRGSGTYNSPLHF. The CDR3 region has the DNA TGTGCCAGCAGAAGGGGATCTGGAACCTATAATTCACCCCTCCACTTT.

The CDR3 spells CASSVVGEETQYF. CDR3 DNA sequence: TGTGCCAGCAGTGTTGTGGGAGAAGAGACCCAGTACTTC. The chain combines TRBV2 with TRBJ2-5; TRBD2 is a possible D gene (5 bases). Germline CDR1 SNHLY, CDR2 FYNNEI. CDR3 length: 13 residues. V lost 4 bases and J 3 bases, leaving 9 bases between the germline ends.

The V gene is TRBV30, the J gene TRBJ2-2; D call uncertain. V shed 3 bases and J shed 1 base, with 9 bases lying between them. The CDR3 runs 14 residues. Germline CDR1 GTSNPN, CDR2 SVGIG (reference sequence). This CDR3 is CAWSAGLNTGELFF. The DNA for the CDR3 is TGTGCCTGGAGCGCTGGGTTGAACACCGGGGAGCTGTTTTTT.

This clone was seen just once. The rearrangement joins TRBV5-4 to TRBJ2-7; TRBD1 is a possible D gene (6 bases). The V end lost 2 bases, the J end lost 0 bases, and 12 bases lay between the germline ends. CDR3 length equals 15 residues. Germline loops: CDR1 SGHNT, CDR2 YYREEE (reference sequence). CDR3 nucleotide sequence: TGTGCCAGCAGCTTCCGGGACACAAACTCCTACGAGCAGTACTTC. Encoded protein: CASSFRDTNSYEQYF.

As for this clone: Other DNA sequences in this sample translate to the same CDR3. V usage is TRBV2 and J usage is TRBJ2-6, with a possible D match to TRBD1 (6 bases). Per germline, CDR1 SNHLY and CDR2 FYNNEI. This CDR3 comprises 14 residues. V was shortened by 6 bases and J by 3 bases, with 9 bases between the two germline ends. The CDR3 DNA sequence: TGTGCCAGCAGAACAGGGCATGGGGCCAACGTCCTGACTTTC. Protein sequence: CASRTGHGANVLTF.